This T cell receptor beta chain was profiled in a study of blood T cell repertoires in COVID-19. Study background: PBMCs, B-cell-depleted T cells, or T cells were the source of the cDNA or gDNA that made up the material.

A Seattle source enrolled patients during active infection and followed them longitudinally. Clones were read by immunoSEQ multiplex PCR, and TCRdb kept only the in-frame ones, dropping some. The table shows 180,000 or so clones, with 85% to 90% occurring only once. This receptor was taken from a woman aged 60-75 years with COVID-19, enrolled during active disease. The sequencing sample was made of peripheral blood.

The chain's CDR3 is CASSYSSRGDFDEQFF. CDR3 coding DNA: TGTGCCAGCAGTTACTCCTCGCGGGGGGACTTCGATGAGCAGTTCTTC. The chain uses TRBV6-5 and TRBJ2-1; 8 bases fit TRBD2. V lost 0 bases, J lost 8 bases, and 9 bases stayed unmatched. Germline lookup yields CDR1 MNHEY and CDR2 SVGAGI. The CDR3 is 16 amino acids.